Each of the 6 T cell receptor beta chains below was sequenced from the same sample in a study of blood T cell repertoires in COVID-19. The protocol was immunoSEQ multiplex PCR, while the TCRdb copy is restricted to in-frame clones and leaves out a portion. This table has approximately 250,000 clones, around 90% appearing once. Specimen: PBMCs or T cells enriched from blood (not recorded which). These receptors were obtained from a man aged 40-55 years who had been exposed to COVID-19.

This rearrangement joins TRBV2 to TRBJ1-5; D is perhaps TRBD1 (6 bases). V lost 2 bases, J lost 1 base, and 12 bases lay in between. This CDR3 has 16 amino acids. Germline-derived CDR1 and CDR2 are SNHLY and FYNNEI. The CDR3 DNA follows: TGTGCCAGCAGTGAAACGGCAGGGGAGAGCAATCAGCCCCAGCATTTT. Amino acid sequence: CASSETAGESNQPQHF.

The rearrangement joins TRBV9 to TRBJ2-7; 7 bases align to TRBD2. V dropped 0 bases and J dropped 2; count of bases not matched to a gene: 8. Germline V CDR1 and CDR2: SGDLS, YYNGEE. The CDR3 has 16 amino acids. CDR3 residues: CASSVGRSGLAYEQYF. For the CDR3, the DNA is TGTGCCAGCAGCGTAGGACGTAGCGGGCTCGCCTACGAGCAGTACTTC.

The chain is built from TRBV3-1 (or the pseudogene TRBV3-2) and TRBJ2-3; 12 positions match TRBD2. From germline, CDR1 is LGHDT and CDR2 YNNKEL (reference sequence). V was clipped by 5 bases and J by 5 bases; unmatched bases: 5. The CDR3 totals 15 residues. CDR3 loop: CASSLTSGSLDTQYF. CDR3 nucleotides: TGTGCCAGCAGCTTGACTAGCGGGAGTCTAGATACGCAGTATTTT.

This chain joins TRBV28 and TRBJ1-2, with D possibly TRBD1 on 6 matching bases. The CDR3 loop spans 12 amino acids. Between the trimmed V and J ends, which lost 5 bases and 10 bases, there was a span of 14 bases. The germline gives CDR1 MDHEN, CDR2 SYDVKM. CDR3 nucleotides: TGTGCCAGCAGTGAAAAGGGACACTACTACACCTTC. Translation gives CASSEKGHYYTF.

The chain joins TRBV7-9 to TRBJ1-6; perhaps TRBD1 as D (5 bases). Germline CDR1 reads SEHNR; CDR2 reads FQNEAQ (reference sequence). The V and J ends lost 3 bases and 7 bases respectively, with 10 bases between them. The CDR3 covers 14 residues. The CDR3 loop is CASSLMQGNSPLHF. DNA for the CDR3: TGTGCCAGCAGCTTGATGCAGGGAAATTCACCCCTCCACTTT.

The chain couples TRBV2 to TRBJ1-5; D unclear. The CDR3 runs 13 residues. Per germline, CDR1 SNHLY and CDR2 FYNNEI. Between the trimmed V and J ends, which lost 4 bases and 1 base, there was a span of 5 bases. CDR3 nucleotides: TGTGCCAGCAGTGGTGAGAGCAATCAGCCCCAGCATTTT. Translation: CASSGESNQPQHF.